Shown below are 24 T cell receptor beta chains from a single sample sequenced in a study of T cells in Graves' hyperthyroidism and ophthalmopathy. TCR beta CDR3 regions were amplified from RNA. When the TCR CDR3 underwent first-round RT-PCR, the HTBI primer set was used. TCRdb re-called the multiplex PCR reads through MiXCR, storing one row per CDR3 protein. The profile shows 600,000 or so distinct CDR3 sequences, roughly 15% of them singletons. The specimen sequenced was blood. The receptors stem from a woman aged 30 to 39 with Graves' hyperthyroidism.

This clonotype has a count of ten or more. This chain links TRBV20-1 with TRBJ2-5; 10 bases match TRBD2. Germline values: CDR1 DFQATT, CDR2 SNEGSKA (reference sequence). This CDR3 contains 17 residues. V was clipped by 1 base and J by 1 base; unmatched bases: 9. CDR3 bases: TGCAGTGCTAGAGTAGCTAGCGGGAGTGGCCCCCAAGAGACCCAGTACTTC. This sequence encodes CSARVASGSGPQETQYF.

The sample holds many counts of this clonotype. The V call is TRBV28, the J call TRBJ2-5, with no clear D. This CDR3 contains 15 residues. Germline loops: CDR1 MDHEN, CDR2 SYDVKM. Trimming cost V 5 bases and J 5 bases, with 18 bases left between them. As DNA, the CDR3 is TGTGCCAGCAGTCATCCCCCCTTTATTATGGAGACCCAGTACTTC. This gives the protein CASSHPPFIMETQYF. Full variable domain (remainder filled in from reference TRBV28 and TRBJ2-5): DVKVTQSSRYLVKRTGEKVFLECVQDMDHENMFWYRQDPGLGLRLIYFSYDVKMKEKGDIPEGYSVSREKKERFSLILESASTNQTSMYLCASSHPPFIMETQYFGPGTRLLVL.

The DNA for the CDR3 is TGTGCCAGCGCCCGGGAGATTGCCGGGGAGCTGTTTTTT. It encodes CASAREIAGELFF. The rearrangement uses TRBV12-3 or TRBV12-4 and TRBJ2-2; D perhaps matches TRBD2 (6 bases). There are 13 residues in the CDR3. V lost 8 bases, J lost 6 bases, and 13 bases lay in between.

This chain links TRBV28 with TRBJ2-3; 9 bases are a match to TRBD2. V dropped 4 bases and J dropped 0; count of bases not matched to a gene: 8. The V gene's germline CDR1 is MDHEN and CDR2 SYDVKM. The CDR3 loop spans 17 amino acids. The CDR3 sequence is CASSSPPTSGSTDTQYF. The CDR3 DNA sequence: TGTGCCAGCAGTTCCCCTCCCACTAGCGGGAGCACAGATACGCAGTATTTT.

This clonotype was seen at least ten times. V is TRBV11-2 and J is TRBJ2-5; maybe TRBD2 (5 bases). V was shortened by 5 bases and J by 4 bases, with 11 bases between the two germline ends. Germline CDR1 reads SGHAT; CDR2 reads FQNNGV. CDR3 length: 13 amino acids. The CDR3 spells CASSMDWGETQYF. In DNA form, the CDR3 reads TGTGCCAGCAGCATGGACTGGGGAGAGACCCAGTACTTC. The whole variable domain, filled in from reference TRBV11-2 and TRBJ2-5, reads EAGVAQSPRYKIIEKRQSVAFWCNPISGHATLYWYQQILGQGPKLLIQFQNNGVVDDSQLPKDRFSAERLKGVDSTLKIQPAKLEDSAVYLCASSMDWGETQYFGPGTRLLVL.

There are many counts of this clonotype. The chain couples TRBV12-3 or TRBV12-4 to TRBJ2-1; 15 nucleotides align to TRBD2. This CDR3 contains 17 residues. Trimming removed 5 bases from V and 5 bases from J; junction bases left unmatched: 7. In nucleotides, the CDR3 is TGTGCCAGCAGTCCTCCGGGACTAGCGGGAGGCGACAATGAGCAGTTCTTC. This gives the protein CASSPPGLAGGDNEQFF.

At least ten counts were recorded for this clonotype. This sequence joins TRBV6-5 and TRBJ2-3; TRBD2 might be the D (6 bases). The CDR3 spans 15 residues. The ends were cut back, 2 bases at V and 2 bases at J, with 11 bases in the middle. Germline CDR1 reads MNHEY; CDR2 reads SVGAGI. CDR3 region: CASSYAGTATDTQYF. For the CDR3, the DNA is TGTGCCAGCAGTTACGCGGGGACGGCCACAGATACGCAGTATTTT.

The chain couples TRBV19 to TRBJ2-1; D unclear. CDR3 length: 16 amino acids. Trimming removed 1 base from V and 1 base from J, with 11 bases in between. Germline V CDR1 and CDR2: LNHDA, SQIVND (reference sequence). The CDR3 coding sequence is TGTGCCAGTAGTATAGCCCCTGCCAAGTCCTACAATGAGCAGTTCTTC. The encoded protein is CASSIAPAKSYNEQFF.

This clonotype occurred many times. The V and J genes are TRBV12-3 or TRBV12-4 and TRBJ2-2, with D uncertain. V dropped 7 bases and J dropped 7 bases, with 10 bases sitting between them. The CDR3 is 12 residues long. DNA for the CDR3: TGTGCCAGCAAGGTGGGGATCGGGGAGCTGTTTTTT. It codes for CASKVGIGELFF.

Ten or more counts support this clonotype. The V call is TRBV2, the J call TRBJ2-1, with 12 nucleotides matching TRBD2. CDR3 length equals 15 residues. V gave up 4 bases and J gave up 9 bases; unmatched junction bases: 7. Germline V gene lookup returns CDR1 SNHLY and CDR2 FYNNEI. As DNA, the CDR3 is TGTGCCAGCAGTGCTCTAGCGGGAGGGGTGGGTGAGCAGTTCTTC. It encodes CASSALAGGVGEQFF.

The CDR3 DNA sequence: TGCAGCGTAGCGGCAGACAACAAGCAGTACTTC. Its protein product is CSVAADNKQYF. The chain is built from TRBV29-1 and TRBJ2-7; D is possibly TRBD2 (5 bases). V gave up 6 bases and J gave up 8 bases, with 14 bases separating them. Germline values: CDR1 SQVTM, CDR2 ANQGSEA. The CDR3 is made up of 11 amino acids.

This chain connects TRBV30 to TRBJ2-7; weak D call: TRBD1 (5 bases). Deletions cut 2 bases from V and 2 bases from J, with 13 bases between. CDR3 length: 14 amino acids. Germline assignment: CDR1 GTSNPN and CDR2 SVGIG (reference sequence). CDR3 sequence (DNA): TGTGCCTGGAGTTCCCGCTCGGACACCTACGAGCAGTACTTC. This encodes CAWSSRSDTYEQYF.

This clonotype was seen a few times. The V and J genes are TRBV3-1 and TRBJ1-6; D unclear. This CDR3 has 13 residues. The V gene's germline CDR1 is LGHDT and CDR2 YNNKEL (reference sequence). Trimming pared 1 base from V and 10 bases from J, leaving 8 bases between. DNA for the CDR3: TGTGCCAGCAGCCAAGCTCCGGGATCACCCCTCCACTTT. Encoded protein: CASSQAPGSPLHF.

Ten or more counts support this clonotype. The V gene is TRBV20-1, the J gene TRBJ2-5; D is uncertain. CDR3 length equals 14 residues. Germline V gene data show CDR1 as DFQATT and CDR2 as SNEGSKA (reference sequence). V lost 4 bases, J lost 1 base, and 13 bases lay in between. In nucleotides, the CDR3 is TGCAGTGCTACCCCCGTCCCGTTCCAAGAGACCCAGTACTTC. Amino acids: CSATPVPFQETQYF.

Turning to this clonotype: An end of the junction differs from the germline gene, which may be a read error. V is TRBV4-1 and J is TRBJ2-1; TRBD2 aligns across 8 bases. Germline lookup yields CDR1 MGHRA and CDR2 YSYEKL. This CDR3 has 16 amino acids. The chain's CDR3 is CASIQPAGVTYNEQFF. The CDR3 nucleotides are TGCGCCAGCATCCAACCAGCGGGAGTGACCTACAATGAGCAGTTCTTC.

Many counts were recorded for this clonotype. V and J are TRBV6-2 or TRBV6-3 and TRBJ1-2; D is unresolved. V was pared by 6 bases and J by 2 bases, with 10 bases between. The CDR3 runs to 13 residues. Germline V CDR1 and CDR2: MNHEY, SVGEGT. The CDR3 DNA sequence: TGTGCCAGCAGGGACCTTAGGAACTATGGCTACACCTTC. Residues: CASRDLRNYGYTF.

This chain uses TRBV7-9 with TRBJ2-5; 7 bases agree with TRBD1. Trimming cost V 3 bases and J 2 bases; bases outside gene matches: 15. There are 18 residues in the CDR3. CDR1 is SEHNR, CDR2 FQNEAQ, per germline (reference sequence). As DNA, the CDR3 is TGTGCCAGCAGCTTTCGGCCTCTTTTCGCGACAGGGCAAGAGACCCAGTACTTC. This sequence encodes CASSFRPLFATGQETQYF.

As regards this clonotype: This may be a read error: a much more frequent sequence differs by one nucleotide. The chain recombines TRBV29-1 with TRBJ2-1; a possible D gene is TRBD2 (5 bases). The CDR3 sequence is 13 residues long. With 4 bases removed from V and 4 bases from J, the gap between germline ends came to 11 bases. CDR1 SQVTM and CDR2 ANQGSEA come from the germline V gene. CDR3 protein: CSVASSEYNEQFF. CDR3 bases: TGCAGCGTTGCTAGTAGCGAGTACAATGAGCAGTTCTTC.

This clonotype was counted only a few times. The chain recombines TRBV25-1 with TRBJ1-6; perhaps TRBD1 as D (6 bases). The germline gives CDR1 MGHDK, CDR2 SYGVNS. V lost 6 bases and J 8 bases, leaving 11 bases between the germline ends. CDR3 length: 13 amino acids. The CDR3 here is CASRRQVDSPLHF. Here the CDR3 DNA reads TGTGCCAGCAGGAGACAGGTGGATTCACCCCTCCACTTT. The variable domain in full, with the rest retrieved from reference TRBV25-1 and TRBJ1-6, is EADIYQTPRYLVIGTGKKITLECSQTMGHDKMYWYQQDPGMELHLIHYSYGVNSTEKGDLSSESTVSRIRTEHFPLTLESARPSHTSQYLCASRRQVDSPLHFGNGTRLTVT.

This clonotype was counted a few times. The V and J genes are TRBV7-8 and TRBJ2-7, with 9 bases that match TRBD2. This CDR3 contains 16 residues. The J segment lost 4 bases and the V segment lost 3 bases, leaving 10 bases of the junction unmatched. Germline CDR1 SGHVS, CDR2 FQNEAQ. The chain's CDR3 is CASSFRVAGVFYEQYF. The CDR3 DNA sequence: TGTGCCAGCAGCTTCAGGGTAGCGGGAGTTTTTTACGAGCAGTACTTC.

V is TRBV5-5 and J is TRBJ1-5; D not certain. Trimming left V 0 bases short and J 4 bases short, with 8 bases between. There are 14 residues in the CDR3. The germline V gene has CDR1 SGHKS and CDR2 YYEKEE (reference sequence). The CDR3 reads CASSLGPENQPQHF. The DNA for the CDR3 is TGTGCCAGCAGCTTGGGACCCGAGAATCAGCCCCAGCATTTT. Supplemented by reference TRBV5-5 and TRBJ1-5, the full variable domain reads DAGVTQSPTHLIKTRGQQVTLRCSPISGHKSVSWYQQVLGQGPQFIFQYYEKEERGRGNFPDRFSARQFPNYSSELNVNALLLGDSALYLCASSLGPENQPQHFGDGTRLSIL.

This clonotype was seen only a few times. A much larger clonotype is one base distant, so this may be a read error. The chain couples TRBV5-1 to TRBJ2-3; 7 positions agree with TRBD1. After removal of 0 bases from V and 7 bases from J, the junction contained 8 bases not matched to a gene. The CDR3 extends over 15 amino acids. Germline CDR1 is SGHRS and CDR2 is YFSETQ. The DNA of the CDR3 is TGCGCCAGCAGCTTGGCAGGGGGTGAAGGATATACGCAGTATTTT. This translates into CASSLAGGEGYTQYF.

This clonotype was recorded many times. This sequence joins TRBV11-1 and TRBJ2-1; possibly TRBD1 for D (6 bases). The germline gives CDR1 SGHAT, CDR2 FQDESV (reference sequence). The CDR3 runs to 15 residues. Trimming left V 4 bases short and J 0 bases short, with 10 bases between. The CDR3 region is CASSYRDFSYNEQFF. The CDR3 DNA is TGTGCCAGCAGCTACAGGGATTTCTCCTACAATGAGCAGTTCTTC.

In this sample, this clonotype turned up many times. CDR3 in DNA: TGTGCCAGCAGTTTATCGAAGACAGGGGGCGGGAGCGGCTACACCTTC. This sequence encodes CASSLSKTGGGSGYTF. The rearrangement joins TRBV28 to TRBJ1-2; TRBD1 aligns across 10 bases. The CDR3 has 16 residues. V was pared by 1 base and J by 8 bases, with 10 bases of the junction left unmatched. Germline CDR1 and CDR2: MDHEN and SYDVKM.